Described below is a single T cell receptor beta chain sequence and its context. The sample carries other DNA sequences with the same CDR3. From germline, CDR1 is SEHNR and CDR2 FQNEAQ (reference sequence). The CDR3 spans 12 residues. The V end lost 2 bases, the J end lost 4 bases, and 6 bases lay between the germline ends. The data originate from a study of shared clonotypes between healthy human individuals. Replicate PCRs run on sorted subsets employed roughly 190 ng DNA, approximately 30,000 T cell genomes. Original analysis: Filtering differed since immunoSEQ provided only junctions, with no quality scores. Measured with immunoSEQ multiplex PCR; TCRdb has only the in-frame clones, and not every one. V and J calls and clone size are copied from that table; D and trimming were computed from the DNA. The table lists over a million clones, 95% to 97% of them singletons.

The sequence came from a young man in good health. The sample consisted of naive CD4+ T cells sorted from blood. Subset: CD45RA+ positively selected. This sequence joins TRBV7-9 and TRBJ2-7; D unresolved. The CDR3 protein is CASSLSVYEQYF. The CDR3 DNA is TGTGCCAGCAGCTTATCGGTATACGAGCAGTACTTC.